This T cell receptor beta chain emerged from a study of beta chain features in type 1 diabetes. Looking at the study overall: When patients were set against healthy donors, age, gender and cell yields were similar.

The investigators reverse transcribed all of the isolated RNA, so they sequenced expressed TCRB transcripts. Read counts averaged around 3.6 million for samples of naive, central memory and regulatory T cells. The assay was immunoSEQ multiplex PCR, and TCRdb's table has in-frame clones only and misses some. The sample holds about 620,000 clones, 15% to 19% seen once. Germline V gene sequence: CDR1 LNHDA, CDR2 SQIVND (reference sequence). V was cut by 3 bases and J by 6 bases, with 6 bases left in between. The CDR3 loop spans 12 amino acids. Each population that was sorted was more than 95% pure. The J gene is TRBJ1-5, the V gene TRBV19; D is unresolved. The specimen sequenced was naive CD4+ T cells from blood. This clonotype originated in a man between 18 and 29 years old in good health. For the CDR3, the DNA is TGTGCCAGTAGTATCCCTCCTCAGCCCCAGCATTTT. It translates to CASSIPPQPQHF.